These 20 T cell receptor beta chains were all obtained from the same sample, sequenced in a study of post-analysis software for immune sequencing data (dated by TCRdb to between 2014 and 2017). Which antigens these TCRs recognize remains unknown. Library method: PCR. TCRdb lists the instrument as Illumina HiSeq 2500. Unique molecular identifiers were incorporated into TCR beta cDNA libraries to reduce PCR and sequencing biases. TCRdb trimmed the raw reads at Q25, called clones with MiXCR and kept productive beta chains. A single entry per CDR3 protein holds the most common genes and DNA from its merged rows. The sample table shows 380,000 or so distinct CDR3 sequences, and less than 40% are seen once. Roughly an eighth of the sample goes to the ten largest clones. What the authors observed across the whole study: Patients showed significantly higher frequencies than controls for a handful of TRBV segments, among them TRBV5-6, TRBV5-1 and TRBV20-1.

Sequences were obtained from blood. These TCRs come from a girl between 5 and 17 years old with multiple sclerosis.

In this sample, this clonotype turned up a few times. This chain links TRBV29-1 with TRBJ2-1; D is possibly TRBD1 (6 bases). The CDR3 consists of 11 residues. Germline V gene data show CDR1 as SQVTM and CDR2 as ANQGSEA. Trimming removed 7 bases from V and 8 bases from J, with 12 bases in between. As DNA, the CDR3 is TGCAGCGCCCTACAGGGACATGAGCAGTTCTTC. Translating it yields CSALQGHEQFF.

J is TRBJ1-1 and V is TRBV14; D unresolved. Deletions cut 0 bases from V and 0 bases from J, with 8 bases between. Per germline, CDR1 SGHDN and CDR2 FVKESK. This CDR3 has 15 amino acids. The CDR3 reads CASSQDPGVNTEAFF. CDR3 bases: TGTGCCAGCAGCCAAGATCCGGGCGTGAACACTGAAGCTTTCTTT.

The CDR3 loop reads CATMGDGPYEQYF. The CDR3 nucleotides read TGTGCCACCATGGGTGACGGACCCTACGAGCAGTACTTC. V gene TRBV24-1 combines with J gene TRBJ2-4; no clear D gene. The J call is in doubt because the DNA end fits TRBJ2-7 better. The CDR3 extends over 13 amino acids. The germline CDR1 and CDR2 sequences are KGHDR and SFDVKD.

This clonotype came up a few times. The chain uses TRBV12-3 or TRBV12-4 and TRBJ1-1; unclear D gene. Trimming left V 6 bases short and J 1 base short, with 9 bases between. The CDR3 loop spans 13 amino acids. CDR3 nucleotides: TGTGCCAGCAGGATTGACACGAACACTGAAGCTTTCTTT. Encoded protein: CASRIDTNTEAFF.

This clonotype turned up a few times. The rearrangement links TRBV12-3 or TRBV12-4 to TRBJ2-1; D unresolved. V dropped 1 base and J dropped 3 bases, with 13 bases sitting between them. This CDR3 comprises 16 residues. The CDR3 DNA reads as TGTGCCAGCAGTTTAGGAATGGCGCCCCTCTACAATGAGCAGTTCTTC. Its translation: CASSLGMAPLYNEQFF.

The sample holds many counts of this clonotype. The chain couples TRBV6-2 or TRBV6-3 to TRBJ2-5, with 8 bases identical to TRBD1. The CDR3 totals 15 residues. Germline CDR1 MNHEY, CDR2 SVGEGT. Trimming at V came to 3 bases and at J to 5 bases, leaving 8 bases not matched to a gene. CDR3 bases: TGTGCCAGCAGTTATTTGGGACAGGCTCGGGAGACCCAGTACTTC. Translating gives CASSYLGQARETQYF.

The genes are TRBV5-1 and TRBJ1-5, with 8 nucleotides matching TRBD1. Trimming removed 4 bases from V and 1 base from J; junction bases left unmatched: 4. Germline assignment: CDR1 SGHRS and CDR2 YFSETQ. This CDR3 spans 15 amino acids. The CDR3 spells CASSPGTGSNQPQHF. DNA for the CDR3: TGCGCCAGCAGCCCAGGGACAGGAAGCAATCAGCCCCAGCATTTT.

The chain carries TRBV20-1 and TRBJ1-1; D might be TRBD1 (5 bases). Germline V gene sequence: CDR1 DFQATT, CDR2 SNEGSKA (reference sequence). The CDR3 sequence is 14 residues long. Trimming removed 4 bases from V and 1 base from J, with 13 bases in between. The CDR3 sequence: CSAITGSSNTEAFF. CDR3 nucleotides: TGCAGTGCTATTACAGGATCCTCGAACACTGAAGCTTTCTTT.

This sequence joins TRBV29-1 and TRBJ1-2; D ambiguous. V gave up 2 bases and J gave up 1 base, with 5 bases separating them. Germline-derived CDR1 and CDR2 are SQVTM and ANQGSEA. The CDR3 spans 12 residues. CDR3 amino acids: CSVEHYNYGYTF. The CDR3 nucleotides read TGCAGCGTTGAACACTATAACTATGGCTACACCTTC. The full variable domain, with the rest looked up from reference TRBV29-1 and TRBJ1-2, is SAVISQKPSRDICQRGTSLTIQCQVDSQVTMMFWYRQQPGQSLTLIATANQGSEATYESGFVIDKFPISRPNLTFSTLTVSNMSPEDSSIYLCSVEHYNYGYTFGSGTRLTVV.

This rearrangement joins TRBV4-1 to TRBJ2-7; TRBD1 matches at 10 bases. Per the germline V gene, CDR1 is MGHRA and CDR2 is YSYEKL. The ends lost 0 bases at V and 5 bases at J; junction bases unmatched: 13. The CDR3 is made up of 18 amino acids. CDR3: CASSQDGRGGTGVNEQYF. The CDR3 DNA reads TGCGCCAGCAGCCAAGATGGGAGGGGTGGGACAGGGGTTAACGAGCAGTACTTC.

This clonotype was seen ten or more times. The chain links TRBV29-1 to TRBJ2-5; TRBD1 aligns across 11 bases. The CDR3 covers 13 residues. The germline CDR1 and CDR2 sequences are SQVTM and ANQGSEA. The V gene end was trimmed by 6 bases and the J gene end by 4 bases; junction bases not matched to a gene: 4. CDR3 in DNA: TGCAGCGTATCCGGGACAGGGGGAGAGACCCAGTACTTC. It codes for CSVSGTGGETQYF.

The J gene is TRBJ2-1, the V gene TRBV20-1; 15 bases line up with TRBD2. The germline V gene encodes CDR1 DFQATT and CDR2 SNEGSKA (reference sequence). V lost 5 bases, J lost 7 bases, and 6 bases stayed unmatched. The CDR3 contains 15 residues. The CDR3 reads CSAWTSGGAGNEQFF. The CDR3 DNA is TGCAGTGCTTGGACTAGCGGGGGGGCCGGGAATGAGCAGTTCTTC.

The chain joins TRBV29-1 to TRBJ2-4, with D hard to call. CDR1 SQVTM and CDR2 ANQGSEA come from the germline V gene. The germline V and J ends were trimmed by 1 base and 5 bases, with 3 bases remaining between them. The CDR3 sequence is 11 residues long. As DNA, the CDR3 is TGCAGCGTTGAAGCTGAAAACATTCAGTACTTC. Translated: CSVEAENIQYF.

Note on this clonotype: A much larger clone differs from this one at a single base, so this may be a read error. V usage is TRBV12-3 or TRBV12-4 and J usage is TRBJ2-1; 15 nucleotides align to TRBD2. J gave up 5 bases and V 6 bases, and 8 bases lay outside the gene matches. The CDR3 consists of 17 residues. CDR3 bases: TGTGCCAGCAGAGCCGGGACTAGCGGGGGGCCCCACAATGAGCAGTTCTTC. Its protein is CASRAGTSGGPHNEQFF.

The rearrangement uses TRBV9 and TRBJ2-7; 8 bases agree with TRBD2. The CDR3 is made up of 16 amino acids. Trimming took 0 bases from V and 7 from J; bases not matched to a gene: 12. Germline V gene sequence: CDR1 SGDLS, CDR2 YYNGEE. DNA for the CDR3: TGTGCCAGCAGCGTAGCTCCCGGGACTAGGGGTTGGGAGCAGTACTTC. This sequence encodes CASSVAPGTRGWEQYF. The variable domain in full, completed from reference TRBV9 and TRBJ2-7, reads DSGVTQTPKHLITATGQRVTLRCSPRSGDLSVYWYQQSLDQGLQFLIQYYNGEERAKGNILERFSAQQFPDLHSELNLSSLELGDSALYFCASSVAPGTRGWEQYFGPGTRLTVT.

The chain carries TRBV13 and TRBJ2-3; a weak D match, TRBD2 (6 bases). V shed 5 bases and J shed 4 bases, with 19 bases lying between them. The CDR3 totals 16 residues. Per the germline V gene, CDR1 is PRHDT and CDR2 is FYEKMQ (reference sequence). CDR3 sequence: CASSISGGASSDTQYF. DNA for the CDR3: TGTGCCAGCAGCATCTCAGGCGGGGCCTCCTCAGATACGCAGTATTTT.

As concerns this clonotype: At one end the junction does not follow the germline gene, possibly because of a read error. The V gene is TRBV10-3, the J gene TRBJ1-2; 8 positions match TRBD1. Germline lookup yields CDR1 ENHRY and CDR2 SYGVKD. The CDR3 length is 14 residues. CDR3: CAISDPAGGGGCTF. The CDR3 region has the DNA TGTGCCATCAGTGATCCCGCAGGGGGCGGTGGCTGCACCTTC.

J is TRBJ1-2 and V is TRBV10-3, with a possible D match to TRBD1 (6 bases). The V end lost 6 bases, the J end lost 2 bases, and 16 bases lay between the germline ends. The CDR3 runs 15 residues. The germline CDR1 and CDR2 sequences are ENHRY and SYGVKD. As DNA, the CDR3 is TGTGCCATCAGAGATACACAGGGCGGGAACTATGGCTACACCTTC. It translates to CAIRDTQGGNYGYTF.

This sequence joins TRBV29-1 and TRBJ1-2; D uncertain. The V end was cut by 7 bases, the J end by 6 bases, with 21 bases between. From germline, CDR1 is SQVTM and CDR2 ANQGSEA. The CDR3 sequence is 14 residues long. CDR3 loop: CSAPVSQGRNGYTF. As DNA, the CDR3 is TGCAGCGCGCCCGTTAGCCAAGGAAGGAATGGCTACACCTTC.

For this clonotype: An end of the junction differs from the germline gene, which may be a read error. This chain links TRBV7-9 with TRBJ2-2, with D possibly called TRBD1 or TRBD2 (5 bases each). This CDR3 is built from 14 residues. The V gene's germline CDR1 is SEHNR and CDR2 FQNEAQ (reference sequence). The CDR3 region is CASSFWDGPGELCF. CDR3 bases: TGTGCCAGCAGCTTTTGGGACGGGCCCGGGGAGCTGTGTTTT.